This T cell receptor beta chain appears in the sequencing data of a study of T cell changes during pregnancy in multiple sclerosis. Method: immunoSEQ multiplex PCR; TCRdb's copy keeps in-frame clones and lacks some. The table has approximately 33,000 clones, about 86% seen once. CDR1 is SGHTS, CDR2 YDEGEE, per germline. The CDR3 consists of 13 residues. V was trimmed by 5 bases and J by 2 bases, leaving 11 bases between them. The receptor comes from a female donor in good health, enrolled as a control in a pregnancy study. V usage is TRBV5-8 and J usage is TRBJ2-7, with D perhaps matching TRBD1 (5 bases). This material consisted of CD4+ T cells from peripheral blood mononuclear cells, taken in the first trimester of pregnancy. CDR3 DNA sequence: TGTGCCAGCAGTAATAGACAGACCTACGAGCAGTACTTC. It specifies CASSNRQTYEQYF.